A selection of T cell receptor beta chains follows, all from one sample in a study of Tregs in tolerant kidney transplant recipients. TCRdb's table, derived via immunoSEQ multiplex PCR, lists solely in-frame clones and lacks some. The sample includes 65,000 or so clones, about 87% of them seen just once. Sequenced here: CD4+ T cells from blood (PBMCs), sampled 6 months after the transplant. These receptors were collected from a human patient who received a combined kidney and bone marrow transplant. Some T cells may be provided by the graft donor. CDR3s leave out the opening cysteine and the closing phenylalanine or tryptophan. Fields, in order: V gene, D gene, J gene, CDR3 protein. D genes are given only for firm matches.

TRBV7-2	TRBD2	TRBJ2-7	ASSPGLAGAAEQY
TRBV11-3	TRBD2	TRBJ2-3	ASSLVRSSGMSDTQY
TRBV7-2	-	TRBJ1-1	ASSLGRVNTEAF
TRBV7-2	-	TRBJ1-4	ASSSDRASEKLF
TRBV9	TRBD2	TRBJ2-3	ASTRNHSGGADTQY
TRBV28	-	TRBJ1-6	ASSLGRADSPLH
TRBV14	TRBD1	TRBJ1-1	ASSLLAGGMRLNTEAF
TRBV6-1	-	TRBJ1-6	ASTTGRSPLH
TRBV5-8	TRBD1	TRBJ2-4	ASSLETGGLAKNIQY
TRBV7-2	-	TRBJ1-2	ASSLRTTLNYGYT
TRBV20-1	TRBD1	TRBJ1-2	SARQGRGYT
TRBV5-1	TRBD2	TRBJ2-1	ASSLTSGGSGEQF
TRBV15	TRBD1	TRBJ2-7	ATSRDLGTGAYEQY
TRBV5-1	-	-	ASSFTDQRVYEQY
TRBV6-1	-	TRBJ2-5	ASRPPGPGGETQY
TRBV2	-	TRBJ2-7	ASSGARVTGEQY
TRBV7-7	TRBD2	TRBJ2-7	ASSYFSGRARSLGEQY
TRBV5-4	-	TRBJ2-5	ASSYRDETQY
TRBV2	TRBD1	TRBJ1-5	ASTGQGAGPQH
TRBV4-3	-	TRBJ2-1	ASSQARLYNEQF
TRBV23-1	-	TRBJ1-5	ASSHGGRPNNQPQH
TRBV7-2	TRBD2	TRBJ2-3	ASSTGLVTDTQY
TRBV15	-	TRBJ2-7	ATARDRRAGYEQY
TRBV10-3	TRBD1	TRBJ1-6	AISGDRENSPLH
TRBV18	-	TRBJ2-1	ASSPPGQNEQF
TRBV19	-	TRBJ1-5	ASNARSNQPQH
TRBV4-3	-	TRBJ1-1	ASSQEVQGATEAF
TRBV27	-	TRBJ1-2	ASSYLNRDIGYT
TRBV6-5	TRBD1	TRBJ2-7	ASSWTGRSYEQY
TRBV18	TRBD1	TRBJ1-6	ASSPGTGSSPLH
TRBV19	-	TRBJ1-1	ASSIGGTLNTEAF
TRBV11-2	TRBD1	TRBJ1-2	ASSLDRAIGYT
TRBV19	-	TRBJ2-2	ASYWAGKNTGELF
TRBV12-5	TRBD1	TRBJ2-1	ASGSKDRAHEQF
TRBV10-3	TRBD1	TRBJ1-5	AISSGTGFQPQH
TRBV5-1	-	TRBJ2-2	ASSLGGGLSSGELF
TRBV19	TRBD1	TRBJ2-7	ASTPGQGYEQY
TRBV7-9	-	TRBJ1-1	AGSTQEWTEAF
TRBV18	TRBD1	TRBJ2-7	ASSPPGTGGEQY
TRBV7-9	-	TRBJ2-7	ASSLVRADDEQY
TRBV7-2	-	TRBJ2-2	ASSPQGDGELF
TRBV25-1	-	TRBJ2-7	ASSANLRDEQY